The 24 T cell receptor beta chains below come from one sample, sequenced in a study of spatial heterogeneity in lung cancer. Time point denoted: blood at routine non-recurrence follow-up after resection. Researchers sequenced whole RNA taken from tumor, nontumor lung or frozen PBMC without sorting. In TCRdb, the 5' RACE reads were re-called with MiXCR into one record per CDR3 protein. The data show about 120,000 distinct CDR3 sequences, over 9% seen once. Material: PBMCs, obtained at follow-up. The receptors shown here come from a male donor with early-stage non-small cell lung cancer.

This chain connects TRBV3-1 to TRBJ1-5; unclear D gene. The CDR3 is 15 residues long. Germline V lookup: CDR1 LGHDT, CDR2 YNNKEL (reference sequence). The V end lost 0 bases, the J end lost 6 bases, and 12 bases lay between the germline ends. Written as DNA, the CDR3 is TGTGCCAGCAGCCAAGATTTTGGGGAAGGTCAGCCCCAGCATTTT. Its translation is CASSQDFGEGQPQHF.

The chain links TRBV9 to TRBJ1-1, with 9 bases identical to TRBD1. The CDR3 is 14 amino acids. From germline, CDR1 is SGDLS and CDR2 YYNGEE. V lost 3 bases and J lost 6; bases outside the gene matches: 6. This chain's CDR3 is CASSDRDRDPEAFF. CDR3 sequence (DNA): TGTGCCAGCAGCGACCGGGACAGGGATCCTGAAGCTTTCTTT.

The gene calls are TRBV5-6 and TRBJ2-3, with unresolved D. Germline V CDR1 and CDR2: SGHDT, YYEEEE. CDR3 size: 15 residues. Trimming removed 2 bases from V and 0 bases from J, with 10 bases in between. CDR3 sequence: CASSFFGTSTDTQYF. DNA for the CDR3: TGTGCCAGCAGCTTCTTCGGTACTAGCACAGATACGCAGTATTTT. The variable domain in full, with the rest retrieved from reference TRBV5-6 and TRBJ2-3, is DAGVTQSPTHLIKTRGQQVTLRCSPKSGHDTVSWYQQALGQGPQFIFQYYEEEERQRGNFPDRFSGHQFPNYSSELNVNALLLGDSALYLCASSFFGTSTDTQYFGPGTRLTVL.

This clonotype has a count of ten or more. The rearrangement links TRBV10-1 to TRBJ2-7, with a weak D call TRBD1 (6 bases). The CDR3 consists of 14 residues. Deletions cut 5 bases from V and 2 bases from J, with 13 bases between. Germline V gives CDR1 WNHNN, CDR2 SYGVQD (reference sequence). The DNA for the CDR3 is TGCGCCAGCAGTCAGGGGATATCCCCCTACGAGCAGTACTTC. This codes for CASSQGISPYEQYF.

The CDR3 nucleotides read TGTGCCAGCAGCTCATTTTTTAGGGACAGGGCCTCCAACGGGCAGTTCTTC. As protein: CASSSFFRDRASNGQFF. The genes are TRBV11-2 and TRBJ2-1, with 9 nucleotides matching TRBD1. Losses at the gene ends were 4 bases for V and 12 bases for J; bases not matched to a gene: 19. The CDR3 extends over 17 amino acids. From germline, CDR1 is SGHAT and CDR2 FQNNGV. Filled out from reference TRBV11-2 and TRBJ2-1, the complete variable domain reads EAGVAQSPRYKIIEKRQSVAFWCNPISGHATLYWYQQILGQGPKLLIQFQNNGVVDDSQLPKDRFSAERLKGVDSTLKIQPAKLEDSAVYLCASSSFFRDRASNGQFFGPGTRLTVL.

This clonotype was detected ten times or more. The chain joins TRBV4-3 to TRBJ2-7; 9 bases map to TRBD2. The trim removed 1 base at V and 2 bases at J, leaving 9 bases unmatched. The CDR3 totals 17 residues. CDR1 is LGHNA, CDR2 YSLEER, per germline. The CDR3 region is CASSQVAASGGPYEQYF. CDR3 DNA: TGCGCCAGCAGCCAAGTTGCCGCGAGCGGGGGGCCCTACGAGCAGTACTTC.

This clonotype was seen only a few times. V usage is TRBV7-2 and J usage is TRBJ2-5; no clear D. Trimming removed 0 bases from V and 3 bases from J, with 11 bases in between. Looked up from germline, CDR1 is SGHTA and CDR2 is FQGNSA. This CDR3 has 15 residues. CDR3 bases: TGTGCCAGCAGCTTAGCCGGACGGTCCAAAGAGACCCAGTACTTC. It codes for CASSLAGRSKETQYF.

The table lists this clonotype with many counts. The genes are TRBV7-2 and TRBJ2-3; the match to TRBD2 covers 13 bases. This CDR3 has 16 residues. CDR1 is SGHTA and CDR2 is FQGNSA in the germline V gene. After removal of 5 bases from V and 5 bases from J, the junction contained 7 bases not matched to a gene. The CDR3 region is CASSPGLAGRIDTQYF. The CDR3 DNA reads TGTGCCAGCAGCCCGGGACTAGCGGGGCGTATAGATACGCAGTATTTT.

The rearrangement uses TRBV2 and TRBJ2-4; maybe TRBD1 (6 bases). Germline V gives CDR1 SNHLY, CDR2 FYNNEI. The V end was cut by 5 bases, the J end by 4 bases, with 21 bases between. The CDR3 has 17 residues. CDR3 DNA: TGTGCCAGCAGTCTTGACAGAATAAGGACAGCTAAAAACATTCAGTACTTC. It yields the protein CASSLDRIRTAKNIQYF.

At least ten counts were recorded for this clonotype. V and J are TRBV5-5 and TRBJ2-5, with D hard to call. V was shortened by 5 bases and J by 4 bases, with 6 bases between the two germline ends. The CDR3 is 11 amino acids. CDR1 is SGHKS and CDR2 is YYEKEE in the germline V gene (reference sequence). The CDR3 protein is CASRGTETQYF. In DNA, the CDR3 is TGTGCCAGCAGAGGAACAGAGACCCAGTACTTC. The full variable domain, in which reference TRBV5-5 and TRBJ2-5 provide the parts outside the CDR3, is DAGVTQSPTHLIKTRGQQVTLRCSPISGHKSVSWYQQVLGQGPQFIFQYYEKEERGRGNFPDRFSARQFPNYSSELNVNALLLGDSALYLCASRGTETQYFGPGTRLLVL.

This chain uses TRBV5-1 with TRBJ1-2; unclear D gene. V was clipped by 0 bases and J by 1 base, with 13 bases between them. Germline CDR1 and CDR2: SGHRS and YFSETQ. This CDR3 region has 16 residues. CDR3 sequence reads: CASSLAGLTINYGYTF. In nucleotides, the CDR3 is TGCGCCAGCAGCTTGGCCGGGTTGACGATTAACTATGGCTACACCTTC.

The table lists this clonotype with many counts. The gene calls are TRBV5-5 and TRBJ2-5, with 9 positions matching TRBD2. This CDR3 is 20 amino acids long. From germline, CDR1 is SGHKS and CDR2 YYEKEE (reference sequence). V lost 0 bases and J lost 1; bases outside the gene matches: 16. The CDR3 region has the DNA TGTGCCAGCAGCTTGGGGATCAGCGGGGGGCTCCCTACCCCCCAAGAGACCCAGTACTTC. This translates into CASSLGISGGLPTPQETQYF.

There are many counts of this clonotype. The CDR3 is CASNRASTDTQYF. DNA of the CDR3: TGTGCCAGTAACAGGGCTAGCACAGATACGCAGTATTTT. The chain has TRBV10-3 and TRBJ2-3; D perhaps matches TRBD1 (6 bases). Germline CDR1 is ENHRY and CDR2 is SYGVKD. Trimming took off 10 bases at V and 0 bases at J, with 11 bases between the two ends. The CDR3 covers 13 residues.

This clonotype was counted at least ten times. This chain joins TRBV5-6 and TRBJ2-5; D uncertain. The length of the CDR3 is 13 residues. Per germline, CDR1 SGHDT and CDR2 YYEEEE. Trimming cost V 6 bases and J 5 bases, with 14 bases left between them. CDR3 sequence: CASKERIEETQYF. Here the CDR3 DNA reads TGTGCCAGCAAGGAACGTATTGAGGAGACCCAGTACTTC.

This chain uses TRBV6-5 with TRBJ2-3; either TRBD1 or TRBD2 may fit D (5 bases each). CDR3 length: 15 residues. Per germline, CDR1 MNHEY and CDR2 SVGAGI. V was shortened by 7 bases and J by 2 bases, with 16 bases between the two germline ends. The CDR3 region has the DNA TGTGCCAGCACCCGAACTCCGGGGACCACAGATACGCAGTATTTT. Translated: CASTRTPGTTDTQYF.

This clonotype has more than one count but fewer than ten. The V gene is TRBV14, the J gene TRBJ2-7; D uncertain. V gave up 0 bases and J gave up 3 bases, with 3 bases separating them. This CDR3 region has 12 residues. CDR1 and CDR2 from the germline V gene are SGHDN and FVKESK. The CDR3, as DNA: TGTGCCAGCAGCCAAGACAGCTACGAGCAGTACTTC. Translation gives CASSQDSYEQYF.

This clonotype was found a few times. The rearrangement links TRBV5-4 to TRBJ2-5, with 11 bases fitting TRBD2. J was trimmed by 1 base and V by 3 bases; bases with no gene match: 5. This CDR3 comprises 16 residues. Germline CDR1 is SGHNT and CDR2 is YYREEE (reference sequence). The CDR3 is CASSSGLAAFQETQYF. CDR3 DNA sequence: TGTGCCAGCAGCTCGGGACTAGCGGCCTTCCAAGAGACCCAGTACTTC.

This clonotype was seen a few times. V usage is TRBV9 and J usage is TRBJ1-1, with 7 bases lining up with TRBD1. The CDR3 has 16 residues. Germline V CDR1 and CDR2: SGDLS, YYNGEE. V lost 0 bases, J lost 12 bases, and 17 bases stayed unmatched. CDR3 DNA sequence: TGTGCCAGCAGCGTAGATGGGGACCGGGACAGCCAGAGAACTTTCTTT. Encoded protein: CASSVDGDRDSQRTFF. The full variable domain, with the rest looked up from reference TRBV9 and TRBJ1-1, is DSGVTQTPKHLITATGQRVTLRCSPRSGDLSVYWYQQSLDQGLQFLIQYYNGEERAKGNILERFSAQQFPDLHSELNLSSLELGDSALYFCASSVDGDRDSQRTFFGQGTRLTVV.

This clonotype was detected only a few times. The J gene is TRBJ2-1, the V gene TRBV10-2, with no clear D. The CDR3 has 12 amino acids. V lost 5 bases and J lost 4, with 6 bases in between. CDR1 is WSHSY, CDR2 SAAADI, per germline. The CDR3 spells CASSFQYNEQFF. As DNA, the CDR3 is TGCGCCAGCAGTTTCCAGTACAATGAGCAGTTCTTC.

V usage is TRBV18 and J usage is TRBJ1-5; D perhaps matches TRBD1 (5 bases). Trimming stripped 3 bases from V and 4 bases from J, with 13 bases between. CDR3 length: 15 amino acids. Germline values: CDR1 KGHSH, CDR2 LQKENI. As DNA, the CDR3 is TGTGCCAGCTCACCCTCTTCCGGGGGGAATCAGCCCCAGCATTTT. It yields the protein CASSPSSGGNQPQHF.

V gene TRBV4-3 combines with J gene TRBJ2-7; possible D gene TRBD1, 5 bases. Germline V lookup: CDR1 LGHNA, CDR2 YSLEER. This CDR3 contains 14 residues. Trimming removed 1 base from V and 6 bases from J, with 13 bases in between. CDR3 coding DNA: TGCGCCAGCAGCCAAGCAGCACAGGATATCGAGCAGTACTTC. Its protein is CASSQAAQDIEQYF.

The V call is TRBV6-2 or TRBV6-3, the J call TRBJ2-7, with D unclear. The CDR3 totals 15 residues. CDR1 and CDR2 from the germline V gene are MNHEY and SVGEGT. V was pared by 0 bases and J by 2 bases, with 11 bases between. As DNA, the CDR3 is TGTGCCAGCAGTTACTCCGCGCAGACCGCCTACGAGCAGTACTTC. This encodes CASSYSAQTAYEQYF.

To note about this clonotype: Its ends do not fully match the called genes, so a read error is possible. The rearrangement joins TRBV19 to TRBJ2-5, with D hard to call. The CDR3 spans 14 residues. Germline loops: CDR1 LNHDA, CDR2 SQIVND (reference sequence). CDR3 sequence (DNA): TGTGCCAGTAGTATAGGGTTGGGGTCAGAGAACCAGTACTTC. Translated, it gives CASSIGLGSENQYF.

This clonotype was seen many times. CDR3 protein: CASGTTGDTRTYEQYF. The DNA of the CDR3 is TGTGCCAGTGGTACGACGGGAGACACCCGAACCTACGAGCAGTACTTC. This chain links TRBV28 with TRBJ2-7, with TRBD2 as a possible D gene (6 bases). Germline V gene sequence: CDR1 MDHEN, CDR2 SYDVKM. CDR3 length: 16 residues. V was clipped by 9 bases and J by 2 bases, with 23 bases between them.